One T cell receptor (beta chain) is described in this entry. Its binding antigen is unknown. Base qualities are missing; no much larger clone stands one base away. This sample stems from a study of blood T cell repertoires in COVID-19 (dated by TCRdb to between 2020 and 2021). Background on the whole study: The collaborator samples originated in the United States, Italy and Spain and spanned the acute and convalescent phases of COVID-19. The prospective study material was composed of cDNA or gDNA derived from T cells, B-cell-depleted T cells, or PBMCs. Subjects who had been exposed to COVID-19, were actively infected with it, or had recovered from it provided the deeply sampled blood TCRbeta repertoires that made up the dataset. Samples came from the ongoing ImmuneRACE study (first 160 participants) plus 1,254 subjects from 6 global collaborators. Nearly every sample came with metadata listing a de-identified subject ID, COVID-19 status, age in years and sex. Where available, HLA class I and class II types were taken from metadata supplied by the sample provider and were not determined by assay-based typing. The repertoires were released in a freely available public database meant as a resource for research on the immune response to SARS-CoV-2.

TCRbeta CDR3 regions were amplified from genomic DNA by means of the immunoSEQ Assay, a bias-controlled multiplex PCR. On the authors' methods: The number of nucleated cells in each sample was estimated by amplification of reference gene primers within the assay. To quantify the absolute abundance of each unique TCRbeta CDR3 rearrangement, sequence reads were collapsed and filtered. For each sample, productive Simpson clonality was calculated by taking the square root of Simpson's diversity index across productive rearrangements. Entries here come from immuneACCESS through TCRdb and include only in-frame sequences with V and J called. Some clones fail to appear in such tables; in the studies checked, an unresolved V gene covers under half of the shortfall, and the cause of the remainder is unknown. V, J and clone size derive from that table, while D and trimming were established from the DNA sequence. Here the sample has around 130,000 clones; around 89% occur a single time. The ten most abundant clones make up about 27% of the sample.

CDR1 and CDR2 are read off the germline V gene as KGHDR and SFDVKD. Here V drops 4 bases and J drops 5 bases, and the junction holds 3 bases not matched to any gene. The CDR3 goes from the cysteine to the phenylalanine over 16 residues. The read is trimmed to its CDR3 DNA, 48 bases read in frame from base 1. Study-wide conclusions, independent of this receptor: Clinical and demographic metadata were provided uncurated, with the amount varying by source and participant.

Whole blood was collected in K2EDTA tubes by collaborating institutions according to the institutions' own protocols. For TCRbeta analysis, collaborators shipped samples in one of three forms: frozen whole blood, isolated PBMCs, or DNA extracted from either of those sample types. The receptor's source is a man between 65 and 79 years old with active or convalescent COVID-19. The chain employs TRBV24-1 and TRBJ2-5; 16 bases in between match TRBD2. Sequencing input: peripheral blood. The DNA sequence is as follows: TGTGCCACCAGTGACTCGGGACTAGCGGGAGGGGAGACCCAGTACTTC. It translates as CATSDSGLAGGETQYF.